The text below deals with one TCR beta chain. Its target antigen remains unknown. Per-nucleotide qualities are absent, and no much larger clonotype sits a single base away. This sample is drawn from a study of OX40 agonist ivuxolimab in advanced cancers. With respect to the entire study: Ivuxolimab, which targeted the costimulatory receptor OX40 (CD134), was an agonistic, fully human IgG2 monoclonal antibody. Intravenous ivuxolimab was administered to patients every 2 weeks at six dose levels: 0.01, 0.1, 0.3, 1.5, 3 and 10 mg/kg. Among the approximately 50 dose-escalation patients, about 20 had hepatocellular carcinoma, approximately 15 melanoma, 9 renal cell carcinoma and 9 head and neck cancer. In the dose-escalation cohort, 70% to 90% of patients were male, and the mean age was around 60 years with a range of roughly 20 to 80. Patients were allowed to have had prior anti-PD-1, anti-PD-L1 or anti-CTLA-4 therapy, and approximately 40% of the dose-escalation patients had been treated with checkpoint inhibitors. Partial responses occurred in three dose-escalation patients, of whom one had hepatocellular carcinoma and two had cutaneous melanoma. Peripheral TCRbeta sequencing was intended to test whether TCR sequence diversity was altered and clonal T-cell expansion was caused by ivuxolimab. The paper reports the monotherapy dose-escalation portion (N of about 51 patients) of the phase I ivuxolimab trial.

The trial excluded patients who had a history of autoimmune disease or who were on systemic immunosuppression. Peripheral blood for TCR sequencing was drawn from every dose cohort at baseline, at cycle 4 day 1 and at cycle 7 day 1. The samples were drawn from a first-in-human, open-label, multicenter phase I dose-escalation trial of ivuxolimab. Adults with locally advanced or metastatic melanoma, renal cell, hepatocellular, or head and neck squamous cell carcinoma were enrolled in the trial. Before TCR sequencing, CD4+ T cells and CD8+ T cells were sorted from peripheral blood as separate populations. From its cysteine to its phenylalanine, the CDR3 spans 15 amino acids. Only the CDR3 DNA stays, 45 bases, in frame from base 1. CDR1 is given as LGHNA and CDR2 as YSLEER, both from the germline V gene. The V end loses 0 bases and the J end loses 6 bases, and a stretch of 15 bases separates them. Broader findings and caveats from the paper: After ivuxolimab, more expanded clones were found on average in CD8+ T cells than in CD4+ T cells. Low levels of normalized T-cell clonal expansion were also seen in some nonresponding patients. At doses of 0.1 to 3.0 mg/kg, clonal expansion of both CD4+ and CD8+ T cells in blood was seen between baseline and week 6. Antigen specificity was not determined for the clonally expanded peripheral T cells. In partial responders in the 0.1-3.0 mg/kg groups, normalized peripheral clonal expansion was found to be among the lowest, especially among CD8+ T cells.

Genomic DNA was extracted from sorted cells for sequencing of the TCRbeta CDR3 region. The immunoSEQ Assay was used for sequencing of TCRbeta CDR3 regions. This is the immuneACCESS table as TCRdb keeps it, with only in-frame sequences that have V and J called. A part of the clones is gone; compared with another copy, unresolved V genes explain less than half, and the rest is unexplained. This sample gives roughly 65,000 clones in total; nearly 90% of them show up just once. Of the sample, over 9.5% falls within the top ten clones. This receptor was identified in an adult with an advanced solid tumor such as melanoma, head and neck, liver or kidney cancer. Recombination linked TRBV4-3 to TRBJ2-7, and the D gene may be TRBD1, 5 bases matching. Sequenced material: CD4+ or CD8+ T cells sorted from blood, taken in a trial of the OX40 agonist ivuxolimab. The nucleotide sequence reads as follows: TGCGCCAGCAGCCAAGATGGCAGGGTAGAAGGCGAGCAGTACTTC. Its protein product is CASSQDGRVEGEQYF.